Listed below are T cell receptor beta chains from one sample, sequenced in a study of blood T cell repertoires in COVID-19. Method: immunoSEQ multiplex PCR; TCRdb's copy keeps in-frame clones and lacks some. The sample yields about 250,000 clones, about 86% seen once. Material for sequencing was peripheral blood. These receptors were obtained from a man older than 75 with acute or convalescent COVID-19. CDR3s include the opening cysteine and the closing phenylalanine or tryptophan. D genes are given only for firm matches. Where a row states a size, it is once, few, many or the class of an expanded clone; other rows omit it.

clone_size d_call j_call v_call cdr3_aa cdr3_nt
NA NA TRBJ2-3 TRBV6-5 CASTAGMGTDTQYF TGTGCCAGCACCGCGGGGATGGGCACAGATACGCAGTATTTT
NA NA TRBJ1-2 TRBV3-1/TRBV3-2 CASSQASQYGYTF TGTGCCAGCAGCCAAGCTTCACAATATGGCTACACCTTC
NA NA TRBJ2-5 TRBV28 CASSSPAGVRTQYF TGTGCCAGCAGTTCCCCGGCAGGGGTAAGGACCCAGTACTTC
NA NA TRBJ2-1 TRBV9 CASSVVGENEQFF TGTGCCAGCAGCGTAGTTGGGGAGAATGAGCAGTTCTTC
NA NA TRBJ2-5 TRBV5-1 CASSLVAGAETQYF TGCGCCAGCAGCTTGGTTGCGGGGGCGGAGACCCAGTACTTC
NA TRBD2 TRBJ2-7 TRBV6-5 CASSFGGGTEQYF TGTGCCAGCAGTTTTGGGGGGGGAACCGAGCAGTACTTC
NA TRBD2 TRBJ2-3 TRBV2 CASSEAGTGTSKYF TGTGCCAGCAGTGAAGCGGGTACCGGGACTAGCAAGTATTTT
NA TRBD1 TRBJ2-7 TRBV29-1 CSVGQGTPYEQYF TGCAGCGTTGGACAGGGAACCCCCTACGAGCAGTACTTC
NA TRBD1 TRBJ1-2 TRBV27 CASSLFARGRSNYGYTF TGTGCCAGCAGTTTATTTGCCAGGGGGAGGTCTAACTATGGCTACACCTTC
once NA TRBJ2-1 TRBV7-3 CASSPSRGNEQFF TGTGCCAGCAGCCCCTCAAGAGGGAATGAGCAGTTCTTC
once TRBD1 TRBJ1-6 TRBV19 CASSILPDRDRSRKDNSPLHF TGTGCCAGTAGTATACTTCCCGACCGGGACAGGTCACGTAAGGATAATTCACCCCTCCACTTT
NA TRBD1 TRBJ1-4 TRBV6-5 CASSYRGQGREKLFF TGTGCCAGCAGTTACCGGGGACAGGGGCGGGAAAAACTGTTTTTT
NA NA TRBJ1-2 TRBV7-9 CASSFPREGYGYTF TGTGCCAGCAGCTTTCCCAGGGAAGGCTATGGCTACACCTTC
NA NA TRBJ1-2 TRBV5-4 CASTWLGANYGYTF TGTGCCAGCACCTGGCTCGGGGCTAACTATGGCTACACCTTC
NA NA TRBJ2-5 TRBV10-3 CAISEAKSSFQETQYF TGTGCCATCAGTGAGGCGAAGTCTAGTTTCCAAGAGACCCAGTACTTC
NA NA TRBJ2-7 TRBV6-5 CASSRTPGFEQYF TGTGCCAGCAGTCGAACCCCAGGGTTCGAGCAGTACTTC
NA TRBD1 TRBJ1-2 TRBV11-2 CASSLAGGYGYTF TGTGCCAGCAGCTTAGCAGGGGGCTATGGCTACACCTTC
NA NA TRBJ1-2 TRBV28 CASRQYGYTF TGTGCCAGCAGGCAGTATGGCTACACCTTC
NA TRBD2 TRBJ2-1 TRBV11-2 CASSLGLAGRLKFF TGTGCCAGCAGCTTAGGACTAGCGGGAAGGTTGAAGTTCTTC
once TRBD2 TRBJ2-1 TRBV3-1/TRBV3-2 CASSRETSAYNEQFF TGTGCCAGCAGCCGAGAGACTAGCGCCTACAATGAGCAGTTCTTC
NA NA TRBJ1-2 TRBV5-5 CASRPEDGYGYTF TGTGCCAGCAGACCGGAGGATGGCTATGGCTACACCTTC
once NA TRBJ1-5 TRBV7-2 CASSLPGEVRKPQHF TGTGCCAGCAGCTTACCAGGGGAAGTGAGAAAGCCCCAGCATTTT
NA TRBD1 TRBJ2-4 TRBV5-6 CASSEDREGIQYF TGTGCCAGCAGCGAGGACAGGGAAGGCATTCAGTACTTC
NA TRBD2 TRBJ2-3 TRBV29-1 CSGDGLAGTDTQYF TGCAGCGGTGACGGACTAGCGGGGACAGATACGCAGTATTTT
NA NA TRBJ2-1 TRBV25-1 CASSELQGYYNEQFF TGTGCCAGCAGTGAATTACAGGGTTACTACAATGAGCAGTTCTTC
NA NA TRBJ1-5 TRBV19 CASSISLDTIGNQPQHF TGTGCCAGTAGTATAAGCCTTGACACCATCGGCAATCAGCCCCAGCATTTT
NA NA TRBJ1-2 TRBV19 CASSIEPLNGYTF TGTGCCAGTAGTATCGAGCCTCTAAATGGCTACACCTTC
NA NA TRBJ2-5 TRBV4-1 CASSQRAGGYQETQYF TGCGCCAGCAGCCAACGTGCAGGGGGGTACCAAGAGACCCAGTACTTC
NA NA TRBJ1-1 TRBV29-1 CSVKNAFGVNTEAFF TGCAGCGTTAAGAACGCTTTCGGGGTGAACACTGAAGCTTTCTTT
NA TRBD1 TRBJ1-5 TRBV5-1 CASSPGQGAVQPQHF TGCGCCAGCAGCCCCGGACAGGGGGCTGTTCAGCCCCAGCATTTT
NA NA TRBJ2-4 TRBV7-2 CASSLGGTLAKNIQYF TGTGCCAGCAGCTTAGGGGGGACTCTAGCCAAAAACATTCAGTACTTC
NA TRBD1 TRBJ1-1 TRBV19 CASSNRQGALNTEAFF TGTGCCAGTAGTAATAGACAGGGGGCTTTGAACACTGAAGCTTTCTTT
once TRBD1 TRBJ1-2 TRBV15 CATSLDRAYGYTF TGTGCCACCAGCCTGGACAGGGCATATGGCTACACCTTC
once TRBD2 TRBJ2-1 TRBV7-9 CASSVYSGSSYNEQFF TGTGCCAGCAGCGTTTATAGCGGGAGCTCCTACAATGAGCAGTTCTTC
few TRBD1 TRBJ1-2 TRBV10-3 CAISESRQGEDYGYTF TGTGCCATCAGTGAGTCGAGACAGGGTGAGGACTATGGCTACACCTTC
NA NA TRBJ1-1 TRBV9 CASSRAGKNTEAFF TGTGCCAGCAGCCGCGCGGGAAAGAACACTGAAGCTTTCTTT
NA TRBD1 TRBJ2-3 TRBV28 CASNRGQGRKDTQYF TGTGCCAGCAATAGGGGACAGGGGCGAAAAGATACGCAGTATTTT
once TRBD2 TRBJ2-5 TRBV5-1 CASRGGGSQETQYF TGCGCCAGCAGGGGCGGGGGGTCCCAAGAGACCCAGTACTTC
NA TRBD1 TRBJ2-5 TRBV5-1 CASSFGTARETQYF TGCGCCAGCAGCTTTGGGACAGCCAGAGAGACCCAGTACTTC
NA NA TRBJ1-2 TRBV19 CASSIVGGGYTF TGTGCCAGTAGTATAGTAGGGGGAGGCTACACCTTC
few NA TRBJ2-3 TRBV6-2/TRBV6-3 CASSYSTGSGDTQYF TGTGCCAGCAGTTACTCGACAGGTTCAGGGGATACGCAGTATTTT